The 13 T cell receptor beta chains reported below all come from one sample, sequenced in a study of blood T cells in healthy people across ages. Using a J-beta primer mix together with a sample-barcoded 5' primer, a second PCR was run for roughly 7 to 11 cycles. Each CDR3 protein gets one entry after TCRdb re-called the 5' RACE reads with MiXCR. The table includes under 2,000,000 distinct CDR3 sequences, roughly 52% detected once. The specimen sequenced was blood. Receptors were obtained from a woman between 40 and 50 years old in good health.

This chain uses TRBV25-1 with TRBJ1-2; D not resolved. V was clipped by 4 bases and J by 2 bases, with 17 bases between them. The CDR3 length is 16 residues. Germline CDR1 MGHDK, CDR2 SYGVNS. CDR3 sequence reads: CASSGEWNKVNYGYTF. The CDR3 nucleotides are TGTGCCAGCAGTGGAGAGTGGAACAAGGTCAACTATGGCTACACCTTC.

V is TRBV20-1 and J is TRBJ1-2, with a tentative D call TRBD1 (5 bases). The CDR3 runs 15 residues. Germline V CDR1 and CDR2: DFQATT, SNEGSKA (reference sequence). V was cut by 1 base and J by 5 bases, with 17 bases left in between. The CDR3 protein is CSARAGTEALYGYTF. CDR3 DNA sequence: TGCAGTGCTAGAGCCGGGACCGAAGCCTTATATGGCTACACCTTC.

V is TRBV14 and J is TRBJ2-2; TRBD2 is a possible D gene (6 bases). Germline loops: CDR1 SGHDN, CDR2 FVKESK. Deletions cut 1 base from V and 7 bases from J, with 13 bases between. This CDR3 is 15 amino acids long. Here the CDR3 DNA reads TGTGCCAGCAGCCAAGCTGGCGGGGTTGGCGGGGAGCTGTTTTTT. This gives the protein CASSQAGGVGGELFF.

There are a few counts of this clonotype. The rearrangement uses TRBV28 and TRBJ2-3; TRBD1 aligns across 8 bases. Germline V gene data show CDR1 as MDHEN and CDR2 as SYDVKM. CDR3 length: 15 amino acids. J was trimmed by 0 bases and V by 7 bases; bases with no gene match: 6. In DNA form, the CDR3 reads TGTGCCAGCATACAGGGGGAAACTAGCACAGATACGCAGTATTTT. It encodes CASIQGETSTDTQYF.

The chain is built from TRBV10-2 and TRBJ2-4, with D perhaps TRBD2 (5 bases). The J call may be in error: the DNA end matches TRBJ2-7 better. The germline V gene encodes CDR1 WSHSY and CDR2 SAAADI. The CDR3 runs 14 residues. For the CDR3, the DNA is TGCGCCAGCAGTGAGTTGAGGGTATCAGGCGAGCAGTACTTC. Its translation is CASSELRVSGEQYF.

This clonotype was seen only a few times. The CDR3 coding sequence is TGTGCCAGCAGCCAAGACCCTCGGGGGGGGTCTACAGATACGCAGTATTTT. Its protein product is CASSQDPRGGSTDTQYF. The V gene is TRBV4-2, the J gene TRBJ2-3, with 8 bases matching TRBD2. Looked up from germline, CDR1 is LGHNA and CDR2 is YNFKEQ. The ends lost 0 bases at V and 3 bases at J; junction bases unmatched: 8. CDR3 length equals 17 residues.

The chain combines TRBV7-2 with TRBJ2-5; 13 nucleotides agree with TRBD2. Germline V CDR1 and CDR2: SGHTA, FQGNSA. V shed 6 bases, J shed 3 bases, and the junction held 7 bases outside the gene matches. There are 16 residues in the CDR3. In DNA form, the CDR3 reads TGTGCCAGCAGGGCCGCGGGGACTAGCGGGAAAGAGACCCAGTACTTC. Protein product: CASRAAGTSGKETQYF.

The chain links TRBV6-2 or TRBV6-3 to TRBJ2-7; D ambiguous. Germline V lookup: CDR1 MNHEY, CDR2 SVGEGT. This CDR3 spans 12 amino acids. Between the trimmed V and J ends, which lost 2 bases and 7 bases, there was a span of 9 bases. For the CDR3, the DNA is TGTGCCAGCAGTTACCGTGTGGGGGAGCAGTACTTC. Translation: CASSYRVGEQYF.

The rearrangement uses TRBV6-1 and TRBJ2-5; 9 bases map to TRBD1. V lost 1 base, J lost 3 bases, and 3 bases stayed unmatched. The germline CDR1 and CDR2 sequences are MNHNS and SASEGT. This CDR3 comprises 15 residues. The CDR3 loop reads CASSEEGTGKETQYF. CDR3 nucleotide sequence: TGTGCCAGCAGTGAAGAAGGGACAGGGAAAGAGACCCAGTACTTC.

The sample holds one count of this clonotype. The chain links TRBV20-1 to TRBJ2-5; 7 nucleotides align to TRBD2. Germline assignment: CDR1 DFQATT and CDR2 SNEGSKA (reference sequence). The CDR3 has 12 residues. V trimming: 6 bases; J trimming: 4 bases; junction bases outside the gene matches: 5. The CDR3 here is CSAGTIGETQYF. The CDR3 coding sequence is TGCAGTGCAGGGACTATCGGAGAGACCCAGTACTTC.

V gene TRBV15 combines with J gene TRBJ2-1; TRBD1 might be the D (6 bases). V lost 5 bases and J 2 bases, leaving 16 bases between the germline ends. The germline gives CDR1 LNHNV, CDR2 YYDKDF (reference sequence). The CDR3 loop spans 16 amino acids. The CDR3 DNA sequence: TGTGCCACCAGCCCCCGAACAGGGCAAGCCTACAATGAGCAGTTCTTC. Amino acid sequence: CATSPRTGQAYNEQFF.

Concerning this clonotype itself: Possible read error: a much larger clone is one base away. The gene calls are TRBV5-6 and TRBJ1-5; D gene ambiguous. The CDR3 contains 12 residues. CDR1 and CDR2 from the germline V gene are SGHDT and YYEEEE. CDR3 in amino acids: CAGSLVNQPQHF. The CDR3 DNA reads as TGTGCCGGCAGCTTGGTCAATCAGCCCCAGCATTTT. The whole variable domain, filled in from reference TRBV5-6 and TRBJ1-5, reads DAGVTQSPTHLIKTRGQQVTLRCSPKSGHDTVSWYQQALGQGPQFIFQYYEEEERQRGNFPDRFSGHQFPNYSSELNVNALLLGDSALYLCAGSLVNQPQHFGDGTRLSIL.

The CDR3 nucleotides read TGTGCCAGCAGTGAATCCTCCATTCGATCGGCCCAGTACTTC. This sequence encodes CASSESSIRSAQYF. V usage is TRBV2 and J usage is TRBJ2-5; D gene uncertain. The V and J ends lost 2 bases and 9 bases respectively, with 16 bases between them. Germline CDR1 is SNHLY and CDR2 is FYNNEI. The CDR3 consists of 14 residues.